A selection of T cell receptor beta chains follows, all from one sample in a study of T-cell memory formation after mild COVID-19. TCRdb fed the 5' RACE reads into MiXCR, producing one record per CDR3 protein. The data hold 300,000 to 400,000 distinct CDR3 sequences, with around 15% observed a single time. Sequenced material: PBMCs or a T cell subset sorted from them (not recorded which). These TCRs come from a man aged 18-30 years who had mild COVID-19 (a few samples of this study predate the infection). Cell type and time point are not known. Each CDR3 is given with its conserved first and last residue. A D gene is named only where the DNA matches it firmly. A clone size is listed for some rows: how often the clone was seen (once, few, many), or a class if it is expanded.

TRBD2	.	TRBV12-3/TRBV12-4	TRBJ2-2	TGTGCCAGCAGGTCTGGGAGCGGGGAGACGACCGGGGAGCTGTTTTTT	CASRSGSGETTGELFF
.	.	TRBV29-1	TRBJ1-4	TGCAGCGCTGGGGGGACCAAAGGAGCAACTAATGAAAAACTGTTTTTT	CSAGGTKGATNEKLFF
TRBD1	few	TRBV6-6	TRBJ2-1	TGTGCCAGCAGCCCGACAGGGGGGCATGAGCAGTTCTTC	CASSPTGGHEQFF
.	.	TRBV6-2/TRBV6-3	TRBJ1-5	TGTGCCAGCAGCCTTATGGGAGAGCAGCCCCAGCATTTT	CASSLMGEQPQHF
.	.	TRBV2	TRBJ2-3	TGTGCCAGCAGTGACGAGGCTACAGATACGCAGTATTTT	CASSDEATDTQYF
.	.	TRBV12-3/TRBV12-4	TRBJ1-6	TGTGCCAGCAGTAGCCAGGGTGGCTCACCCCTCCACTTT	CASSSQGGSPLHF
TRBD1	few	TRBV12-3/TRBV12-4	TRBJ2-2	TGTGCCAGCACCAGAAACCGGGACAGCCCCGGCGGGGAGCTGTTTTTT	CASTRNRDSPGGELFF
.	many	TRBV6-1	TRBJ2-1	TGTGCCAGCAGTGGATGGCAGGGCTACAATGAGCAGTTCTTC	CASSGWQGYNEQFF
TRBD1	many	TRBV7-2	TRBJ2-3	TGTGCCAGCAGCCGGGACAGTAGCACAGATACGCAGTATTTT	CASSRDSSTDTQYF
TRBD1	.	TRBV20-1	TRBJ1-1	TGCAGTGCTAGAGCCCCAGGGGGCGATGAAGCTTTCTTT	CSARAPGGDEAFF
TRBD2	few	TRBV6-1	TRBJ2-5	TGTGCCAGCAGTGCCGGACTAGCGGGGCAGACCCAGTACTTC	CASSAGLAGQTQYF
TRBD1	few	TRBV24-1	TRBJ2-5	TGTGCCACCAGTGTATCAGGGGGTTCGACCCAGTACTTC	CATSVSGGSTQYF
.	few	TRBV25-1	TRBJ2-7	TGTGCCAGCAAGATGGCAGGGAGTAACGAGCAGTACTTC	CASKMAGSNEQYF
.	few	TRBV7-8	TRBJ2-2	TGTGCCAGCAGCTTACGGAACAGCCTGAACACCGGGGAGCTGTTTTTT	CASSLRNSLNTGELFF
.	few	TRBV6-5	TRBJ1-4	TGTGCCAGCAAAAAGGTCACAGGGCGAAATGAAAAACTGTTTTTT	CASKKVTGRNEKLFF
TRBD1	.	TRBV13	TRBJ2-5	TGTGCCAGCAAGACCGGGACAGAAGAGACCCAGTACTTC	CASKTGTEETQYF
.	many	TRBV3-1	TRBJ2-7	TGTGCCAGCAGCCAAGAGGGGGGCCTCGAGCAGTACTTC	CASSQEGGLEQYF
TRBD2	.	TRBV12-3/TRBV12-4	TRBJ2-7	TGTGCCAGCAGTTTATGGGGCGGGGGGGCCTTCTACGAGCAGTACTTC	CASSLWGGGAFYEQYF
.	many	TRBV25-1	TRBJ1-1	TGTGCCAGCAGCGCCATGGGAAACACTGAAGCTTTCTTT	CASSAMGNTEAFF
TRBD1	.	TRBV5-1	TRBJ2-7	TGCGCCAGCAGCTTGGGTGGGACAGCCTACGAGCAGTACTTC	CASSLGGTAYEQYF
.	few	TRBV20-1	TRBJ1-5	TGCAGTGCTAGAGATCAGGGGAATCTTCGCAATCAGCCCCAGCATTTT	CSARDQGNLRNQPQHF
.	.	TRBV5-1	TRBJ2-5	TGCGCCAGCAGCAAAGACGGACAGACGCAAGAGACCCAGTACTTC	CASSKDGQTQETQYF
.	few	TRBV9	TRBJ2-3	TGTGCCAGCAGCGTAGACCCAGCCACAGATACGCAGTATTTT	CASSVDPATDTQYF
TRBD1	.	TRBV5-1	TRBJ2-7	TGCGCCAGCAGTTTGGCAGGGGGAAGAATCGAGCAGTACTTC	CASSLAGGRIEQYF
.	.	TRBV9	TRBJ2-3	TGTGCCAGCAGCGTAGAGGCAGTACGCACAGATACGCAGTATTTT	CASSVEAVRTDTQYF
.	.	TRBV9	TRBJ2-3	TGTGCCAGCAGCGTAGCTGGCAGGGGATCAGATACGCAGTATTTT	CASSVAGRGSDTQYF
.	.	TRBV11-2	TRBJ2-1	TGTGCCAGCAGCTTCCTCTTTGAGCAGTTCTTC	CASSFLFEQFF
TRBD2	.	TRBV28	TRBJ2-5	TGTGCCAGTTTTCAATTCGGGGTAGCGGGACAAGAGACCCAGTACTTC	CASFQFGVAGQETQYF
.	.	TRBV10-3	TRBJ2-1	TGTGCCATCACGGGTTCCTACAATGAGCAGTTCTTC	CAITGSYNEQFF
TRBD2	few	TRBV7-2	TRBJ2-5	TGTGCCAGCAGCGGGAGAGGGAGCGGGGAAGAGACCCAGTACTTC	CASSGRGSGEETQYF
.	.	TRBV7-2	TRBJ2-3	TGTGCCAGCAGCATACAGGGAGGGGATACGCAGTATTTT	CASSIQGGDTQYF
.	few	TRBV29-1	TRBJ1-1	TGCAGCGTTGTTGTCAGGGGAAGGGTTATCCACGAAGCTTTCTTT	CSVVVRGRVIHEAFF
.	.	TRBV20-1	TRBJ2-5	TGCAGTGGCCGTAGGACCACCCAGTACTTC	CSGRRTTQYF
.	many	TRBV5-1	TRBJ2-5	TGCGCCAGCAGTTTGGTCCTCCAAGAGACCCAGTACTTC	CASSLVLQETQYF
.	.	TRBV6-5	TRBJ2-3	TGTGCCAGCAGTTACCGGGACAACACAGATACGCAGTATTTT	CASSYRDNTDTQYF
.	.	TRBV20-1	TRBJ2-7	TGCAGTGCTAGAAACTACTCCGGAGAGCAGTACTTC	CSARNYSGEQYF
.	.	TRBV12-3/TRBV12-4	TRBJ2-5	TGTGCCAGCAGTTTCTTAGGCCAAGAGACCCAGTACTTC	CASSFLGQETQYF
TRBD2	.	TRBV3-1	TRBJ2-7	TGTGCCAGCAGCCCTAGCGGGAACTACGAGCAGTACTTC	CASSPSGNYEQYF
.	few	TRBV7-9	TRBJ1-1	TGTGCCAGCAGCTTAGGGGAGGGGTACTCGAACACTGAAGCTTTCTTT	CASSLGEGYSNTEAFF
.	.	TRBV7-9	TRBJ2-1	TGTGCCAGCAGCCCAGACACTAAGACTAGGTACAATGAGCAGTTCTTC	CASSPDTKTRYNEQFF
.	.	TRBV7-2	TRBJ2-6	TGTGCCAGCAGCTTATTCCGGGGACAAAGTGGGGCCAACGTCCTGACTTTC	CASSLFRGQSGANVLTF
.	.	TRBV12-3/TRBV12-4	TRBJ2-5	TGTGCCAGCACCCATCCGACGCTCCAAGAGACCCAGTACTTC	CASTHPTLQETQYF
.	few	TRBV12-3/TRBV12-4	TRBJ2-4	TGTGCCAGCAGTTTAAACGACGGGGCTGAGCTCGAAGGGGACATTCAGTACTTC	CASSLNDGAELEGDIQYF
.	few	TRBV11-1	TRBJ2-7	TGTGCCAGCAGCTTATCGGGGTTTAAGTACGAGCAGTACTTC	CASSLSGFKYEQYF
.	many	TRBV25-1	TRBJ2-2	TGTGCCAGCAGTGGAAACAGGGACAACACCGGGGAGCTGTTTTTT	CASSGNRDNTGELFF
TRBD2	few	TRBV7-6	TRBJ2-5	TGTGCCAGCAGCTTCGAACTAGCGGGGGCCGGGACCCAGTACTTC	CASSFELAGAGTQYF
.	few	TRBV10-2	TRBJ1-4	TGCGCCAGCAGTGACTCCAGGGCGGAAAAACTGTTTTTT	CASSDSRAEKLFF
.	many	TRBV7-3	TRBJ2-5	TGTGCCAGCAGCTTATCCAGGGGTGAGACCCAGTACTTC	CASSLSRGETQYF
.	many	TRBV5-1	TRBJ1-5	TGCGCCAGCAGCTTGGGTTTGCGCAATCAGCCCCAGCATTTT	CASSLGLRNQPQHF
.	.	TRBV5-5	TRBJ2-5	TGTGCCAGCAGTTCCGGGTCGTTGCAAGAGACCCAGTACTTC	CASSSGSLQETQYF
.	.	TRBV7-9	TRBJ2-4	TGTGCCAGCAGCCCGATAGACATTCAGTACTTC	CASSPIDIQYF
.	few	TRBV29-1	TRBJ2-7	TGCAGCGTTGCGGCAGGTGTATTCGAGCAGTACTTC	CSVAAGVFEQYF